The TCR beta chain described here comes from a study of OX40 agonist ivuxolimab in advanced cancers. Findings and caveats of the study: Average numbers of expanded clones were greater in CD8+ T cells than in CD4+. Clonal expansion from baseline to week 6 occurred in both CD4+ and CD8+ T cells.

Germline V gene lookup returns CDR1 SGDLS and CDR2 YYNGEE. After removal of 4 bases from V and 5 bases from J, the junction contained 3 bases not matched to a gene. CDR3 length: 15 amino acids. Some clones are missing from TCRdb's copy, which holds only in-frame ones; the method was immunoSEQ multiplex PCR. The repertoire includes nearly 55,000 clones, around 89% of them detected once, and approximately 1.4% sits in the top ten. As concerns this clone: Its antigen is undetermined.

Source: CD4+ or CD8+ T cells sorted from blood, taken in a trial of the OX40 agonist ivuxolimab. The source is an adult with an advanced solid tumor such as melanoma, head and neck, liver or kidney cancer. J is TRBJ2-1 and V is TRBV9, with TRBD2 matching over 13 bases. In DNA, the CDR3 is TGTGCCAGCAGCTCCGGGACTAGCGGGAACAATGAGCAGTTCTTC. Translating it yields CASSSGTSGNNEQFF.